The rows below give T cell receptor beta chains drawn from one sample of a study of identical twins. Using its own MiXCR run on the 5' RACE reads, TCRdb lists one record per CDR3 protein. The data contain hundreds of thousands of distinct CDR3 sequences, around 8.8% of them seen just once; the ten biggest clones take up roughly 2.1%. These data are also associated with another study on yellow fever vaccine responses in identical twins.

The sample taken for sequencing was memory (CD45RO+) T cells sorted from blood. These receptors were collected from a woman between 18 and 30 years old in good health. Both conserved end residues are part of each CDR3. Each record gives: clone size, D gene, V gene, J gene, CDR3 protein, CDR3 DNA. The D gene is left open where the match is weak. Size is stated for part of the rows, as once, few or many counts, or as a class when the clone is expanded.

clone_size: .
d_call: TRBD2
v_call: TRBV28
j_call: TRBJ2-1
cdr3_aa: CASSPPPRLAGGDEQFF
cdr3_nt: TGTGCCAGCAGTCCTCCCCCACGACTAGCGGGAGGTGATGAGCAGTTCTTC

clone_size: .
d_call: TRBD2
v_call: TRBV10-3
j_call: TRBJ2-1
cdr3_aa: CAIWTSGLNEQFF
cdr3_nt: TGTGCCATATGGACTAGCGGTCTCAATGAGCAGTTCTTC

clone_size: .
d_call: .
v_call: TRBV21-1
j_call: TRBJ2-1
cdr3_aa: CASSKVPNRVTLTYNEQFF
cdr3_nt: TGTGCCAGCAGCAAAGTCCCAAACAGGGTCACATTGACCTACAATGAGCAGTTCTTC

clone_size: .
d_call: .
v_call: TRBV24-1
j_call: TRBJ2-1
cdr3_aa: CATSDFGGTGRYNEQFF
cdr3_nt: TGTGCCACCAGTGATTTCGGTGGTACAGGGAGATACAATGAGCAGTTCTTC

clone_size: few
d_call: .
v_call: TRBV28
j_call: TRBJ2-1
cdr3_aa: CASSNRGQFF
cdr3_nt: TGTGCCAGCAGTAACCGGGGGCAGTTCTTC

clone_size: few
d_call: .
v_call: TRBV11-3
j_call: TRBJ1-1
cdr3_aa: CASSRGQMNTEAFF
cdr3_nt: TGTGCCAGCAGCCGCGGACAAATGAACACTGAAGCTTTCTTT

clone_size: many
d_call: TRBD2
v_call: TRBV4-2
j_call: TRBJ2-6
cdr3_aa: CASSLSGGDGANVLTF
cdr3_nt: TGTGCCAGCAGCCTAAGCGGGGGAGATGGGGCCAACGTCCTGACTTTC

clone_size: .
d_call: TRBD1
v_call: TRBV7-6
j_call: TRBJ2-7
cdr3_aa: CASSSESGTGAYEQYF
cdr3_nt: TGTGCCAGCAGCTCCGAATCCGGGACAGGGGCCTACGAGCAGTACTTC

clone_size: few
d_call: TRBD2
v_call: TRBV7-6
j_call: TRBJ2-5
cdr3_aa: CASSLFISGRVETQYF
cdr3_nt: TGTGCCAGCAGCTTATTTATTAGCGGGAGGGTGGAGACCCAGTACTTC

clone_size: many
d_call: .
v_call: TRBV29-1
j_call: TRBJ1-4
cdr3_aa: CSVGALGTNEKLFF
cdr3_nt: TGCAGCGTGGGGGCCCTGGGAACTAATGAAAAACTGTTTTTT

clone_size: .
d_call: .
v_call: TRBV3-1
j_call: TRBJ1-1
cdr3_aa: CASSQVVGSNEAFF
cdr3_nt: TGTGCCAGCAGCCAAGTTGTAGGGTCTAATGAAGCTTTCTTT

clone_size: once
d_call: .
v_call: TRBV25-1
j_call: TRBJ2-7
cdr3_aa: CASSRGGRNEQYF
cdr3_nt: TGTGCCAGCTCTAGAGGGGGTAGGAACGAGCAGTACTTC

clone_size: few
d_call: .
v_call: TRBV11-3
j_call: TRBJ1-2
cdr3_aa: CASSLDLNGYTF
cdr3_nt: TGTGCCAGCAGCTTAGATCTTAATGGCTACACCTTC

clone_size: few
d_call: .
v_call: TRBV28
j_call: TRBJ1-5
cdr3_aa: CASSLLDGNNQPQHF
cdr3_nt: TGTGCCAGCAGTTTGTTGGACGGGAACAATCAGCCCCAGCATTTT

clone_size: many
d_call: TRBD1
v_call: TRBV7-2
j_call: TRBJ1-2
cdr3_aa: CASSRDRVNYGYTF
cdr3_nt: TGTGCCAGCAGCAGGGACAGGGTTAACTATGGCTACACCTTC

clone_size: few
d_call: TRBD2
v_call: TRBV11-1
j_call: TRBJ2-3
cdr3_aa: CASSPGLMTDTQYF
cdr3_nt: TGTGCCAGCAGCCCGGGACTAATGACAGATACGCAGTATTTT

clone_size: many
d_call: .
v_call: TRBV5-1
j_call: TRBJ2-1
cdr3_aa: CASFDNYNEQFF
cdr3_nt: TGCGCCAGCTTCGACAACTACAATGAGCAGTTCTTC

clone_size: few
d_call: .
v_call: TRBV5-1
j_call: TRBJ2-2
cdr3_aa: CASSTGDSFSGGELFF
cdr3_nt: TGCGCCAGCAGCACGGGGGACAGTTTTTCTGGCGGGGAGCTGTTTTTT

clone_size: many
d_call: .
v_call: TRBV27
j_call: TRBJ2-2
cdr3_aa: CASSSHNTGELFF
cdr3_nt: TGTGCCAGCAGTTCGCATAACACCGGGGAGCTGTTTTTT

clone_size: few
d_call: .
v_call: TRBV3-1
j_call: TRBJ1-6
cdr3_aa: CASSHSGRRSPLHF
cdr3_nt: TGTGCCAGCAGCCACTCAGGGAGGCGATCACCCCTCCACTTT

clone_size: many
d_call: TRBD2
v_call: TRBV29-1
j_call: TRBJ2-1
cdr3_aa: CSVSGLAGDSYNEQFF
cdr3_nt: TGCAGCGTTTCAGGACTAGCGGGCGATAGTTACAATGAGCAGTTCTTC

clone_size: many
d_call: .
v_call: TRBV12-5
j_call: TRBJ1-6
cdr3_aa: CASGPTGLGHF
cdr3_nt: TGTGCTAGTGGCCCAACAGGGTTAGGCCACTTT

clone_size: .
d_call: TRBD1
v_call: TRBV6-1
j_call: TRBJ2-6
cdr3_aa: CASSPGQGGTGANVLTF
cdr3_nt: TGTGCCAGCAGTCCGGGACAGGGGGGTACTGGGGCCAACGTCCTGACTTTC

clone_size: many
d_call: .
v_call: TRBV28
j_call: TRBJ1-1
cdr3_aa: CASSPPDGGAENTEAFF
cdr3_nt: TGTGCCAGCAGTCCCCCGGATGGGGGGGCTGAGAACACTGAAGCTTTCTTT

clone_size: few
d_call: .
v_call: TRBV20-1
j_call: TRBJ1-5
cdr3_aa: CCARDLGDSSNQPQHF
cdr3_nt: TGCTGTGCTAGAGATCTAGGCGACAGCAGCAATCAGCCCCAGCATTTT

clone_size: .
d_call: .
v_call: TRBV25-1
j_call: TRBJ2-3
cdr3_aa: CASSDHGTSTDTQYF
cdr3_nt: TGTGCCAGCAGTGACCACGGGACTAGCACAGATACGCAGTATTTT

clone_size: many
d_call: .
v_call: TRBV24-1
j_call: TRBJ2-3
cdr3_aa: CATSSPGISTDTQYF
cdr3_nt: TGTGCCACCAGTTCCCCCGGAATCAGCACAGATACGCAGTATTTT

clone_size: many
d_call: TRBD2
v_call: TRBV10-3
j_call: TRBJ2-1
cdr3_aa: CAISPGTRGNEQFF
cdr3_nt: TGTGCCATCAGCCCCGGGACTAGAGGGAATGAGCAGTTCTTC

clone_size: many
d_call: TRBD1
v_call: TRBV12-3/TRBV12-4
j_call: TRBJ2-1
cdr3_aa: CASTGQVHYNEQFF
cdr3_nt: TGTGCCAGCACGGGACAGGTCCACTACAATGAGCAGTTCTTC

clone_size: .
d_call: TRBD1
v_call: TRBV4-1
j_call: TRBJ2-6
cdr3_aa: CASSLTGTGNSGANVLTF
cdr3_nt: TGCGCCAGCAGCCTCACCGGGACAGGGAACTCTGGGGCCAACGTCCTGACTTTC

clone_size: few
d_call: .
v_call: TRBV10-3
j_call: TRBJ1-1
cdr3_aa: CAISGAANTEAFF
cdr3_nt: TGTGCCATCAGTGGGGCAGCGAACACTGAAGCTTTCTTT

clone_size: few
d_call: .
v_call: TRBV6-1
j_call: TRBJ1-3
cdr3_aa: CASRRSGVSGNTIYF
cdr3_nt: TGTGCCAGCAGACGGAGTGGGGTCTCTGGAAACACCATATATTTT